This TCR beta chain derives from a study of post-analysis software for immune sequencing data. Whole-study findings and limits: There were five or six TRBV segments more frequent in patients than controls, and TRBV5-6, TRBV5-1 and TRBV20-1 were among them. F measure showed strong co-clustering of same-batch samples. Significantly decreased normalized Chao1 diversity was recorded for multiple sclerosis patients relative to controls.

A note on this clonotype: Its cognate antigen is unknown. One end of the junction does not line up with germline, which may come from a read error.

Germline assignment: CDR1 SGHAT and CDR2 FQNNGV. There are 17 residues in the CDR3. Tagging with unique molecular identifiers was a feature of the TCR beta cDNA libraries. In TCRdb, the PCR reads were re-called with MiXCR into one record per CDR3 protein. Of about 540,000 distinct CDR3 sequences listed, 34% are singletons. The rearrangement uses TRBV11-2 and TRBJ2-1; the match to TRBD2 covers 13 bases. Sample: blood. The sequence came from a girl aged 2-17 years with multiple sclerosis. In DNA form, the CDR3 reads TGTGCCAGCAGCTTAGGACTAGCGGGGGGCTCCTACAATGAGCGGTTCTTC. It is translated as CASSLGLAGGSYNERFF.